The 6 T cell receptor beta chains presented below share a single source sample, sequenced in a study of Graves' ophthalmopathy and Graves' hyperthyroidism. RNA transcripts yielded amplified TCR beta CDR3 regions. The library came from an HTBI-primed first-round RT-PCR and a second-round multiplex PCR. From the multiplex PCR reads, TCRdb called clonotypes with MiXCR, one entry per CDR3 protein. Of 450,000 or so distinct CDR3 sequences listed, about an eighth were seen once; the top ten hold around 9.8%. Specimen: blood. The origin of the receptors is a woman aged 30 to 39 with Graves' ophthalmopathy.

V and J are TRBV6-5 and TRBJ2-4; tentative D call: TRBD1 (7 bases). This CDR3 has 13 amino acids. Per the germline V gene, CDR1 is MNHEY and CDR2 is SVGAGI. Trimming removed 6 bases from V and 14 bases from J, with 20 bases in between. The CDR3 DNA sequence: TGTGCCAGCAGCGTCACAGGGGCGGGGATTAAGTACTTC. It yields the protein CASSVTGAGIKYF.

This clonotype was seen repeatedly, ten times or more. This chain connects TRBV2 to TRBJ2-5; D ambiguous. Trimming took off 2 bases at V and 7 bases at J, with 8 bases between the two ends. CDR3 length equals 12 residues. Germline V lookup: CDR1 SNHLY, CDR2 FYNNEI. The CDR3 DNA reads as TGTGCCAGCAGTGAATTTTGGGGGACCCAGTACTTC. Amino acids: CASSEFWGTQYF.

This clonotype was picked up many times. The rearrangement uses TRBV7-2 and TRBJ2-7; 9 bases match TRBD2. In germline, CDR1 is SGHTA, CDR2 FQGNSA. Trimming cost V 5 bases and J 0 bases; bases outside gene matches: 8. The CDR3 spans 16 residues. CDR3 sequence (DNA): TGTGCCAGCAGCGTTAGCGGGGGCCTAAGCTCCTACGAGCAGTACTTC. As protein: CASSVSGGLSSYEQYF.

This clonotype was detected ten times or more. V usage is TRBV20-1 and J usage is TRBJ2-5; D is possibly TRBD1 (5 bases). V lost 5 bases, J lost 2 bases, and 12 bases lay in between. The CDR3 length is 13 residues. Germline loops: CDR1 DFQATT, CDR2 SNEGSKA (reference sequence). CDR3 in DNA: TGCAGTGCTCCCCCGAAGGGGCAAGAGACCCAGTACTTC. Translation gives CSAPPKGQETQYF.

The sample holds many counts of this clonotype. The V gene is TRBV6-6, the J gene TRBJ2-6; no firm D call. The V and J ends lost 6 bases and 1 base respectively, with 4 bases between them. The CDR3 extends over 13 amino acids. Germline V gene lookup returns CDR1 MNHNY and CDR2 SVGAGI (reference sequence). The CDR3 DNA reads TGTGCCAGCAGGACGTCTGGGGCCAACGTCCTGACTTTC. This translates into CASRTSGANVLTF.

This clonotype was recorded many times. The chain uses TRBV12-3 or TRBV12-4 and TRBJ1-1, with no clear D. Trimming pared 3 bases from V and 0 bases from J, leaving 5 bases between. The CDR3 is 13 amino acids. The CDR3 loop is CASSFLLNTEAFF. In DNA, the CDR3 is TGTGCCAGCAGTTTTCTCTTGAACACTGAAGCTTTCTTT.